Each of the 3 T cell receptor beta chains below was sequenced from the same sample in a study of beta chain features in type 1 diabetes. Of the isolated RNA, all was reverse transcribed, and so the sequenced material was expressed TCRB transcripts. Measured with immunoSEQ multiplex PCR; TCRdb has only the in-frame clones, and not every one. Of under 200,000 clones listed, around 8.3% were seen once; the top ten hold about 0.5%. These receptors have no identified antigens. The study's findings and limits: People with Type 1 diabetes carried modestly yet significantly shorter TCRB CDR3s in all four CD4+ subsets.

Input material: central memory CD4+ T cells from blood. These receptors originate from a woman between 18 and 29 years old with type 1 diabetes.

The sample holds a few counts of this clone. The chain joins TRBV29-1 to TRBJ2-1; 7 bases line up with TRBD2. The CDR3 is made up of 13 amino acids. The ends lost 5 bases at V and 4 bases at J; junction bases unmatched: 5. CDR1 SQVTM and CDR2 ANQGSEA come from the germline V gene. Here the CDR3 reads CSVSREVYNEQFF. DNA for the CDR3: TGCAGCGTTTCACGGGAGGTTTACAATGAGCAGTTCTTC.

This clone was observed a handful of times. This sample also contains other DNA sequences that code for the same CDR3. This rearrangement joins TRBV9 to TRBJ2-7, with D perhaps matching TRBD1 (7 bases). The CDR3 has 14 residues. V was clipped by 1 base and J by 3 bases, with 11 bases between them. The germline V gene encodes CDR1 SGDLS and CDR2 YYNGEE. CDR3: CASSVQGGSYEQYF. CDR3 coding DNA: TGTGCCAGCAGCGTACAGGGGGGTAGCTACGAGCAGTACTTC. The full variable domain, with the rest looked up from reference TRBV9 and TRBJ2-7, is DSGVTQTPKHLITATGQRVTLRCSPRSGDLSVYWYQQSLDQGLQFLIQYYNGEERAKGNILERFSAQQFPDLHSELNLSSLELGDSALYFCASSVQGGSYEQYFGPGTRLTVT.

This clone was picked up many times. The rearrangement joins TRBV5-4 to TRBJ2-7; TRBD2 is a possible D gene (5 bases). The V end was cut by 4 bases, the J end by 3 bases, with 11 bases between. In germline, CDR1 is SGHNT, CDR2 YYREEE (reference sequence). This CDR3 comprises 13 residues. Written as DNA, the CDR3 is TGTGCCAGCAGCCGTGGGGAGAGCTACGAGCAGTACTTC. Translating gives CASSRGESYEQYF.